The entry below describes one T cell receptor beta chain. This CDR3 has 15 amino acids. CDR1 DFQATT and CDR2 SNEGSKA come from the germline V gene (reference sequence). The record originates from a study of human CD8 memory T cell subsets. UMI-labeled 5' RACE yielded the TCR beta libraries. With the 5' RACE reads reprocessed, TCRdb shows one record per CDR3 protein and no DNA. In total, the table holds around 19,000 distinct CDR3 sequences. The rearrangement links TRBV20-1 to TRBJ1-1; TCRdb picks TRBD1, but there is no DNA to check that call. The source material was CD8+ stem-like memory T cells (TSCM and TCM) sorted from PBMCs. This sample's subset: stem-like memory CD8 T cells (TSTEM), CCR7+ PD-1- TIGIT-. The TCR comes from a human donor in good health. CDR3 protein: CSARDDGQGRTEAFF.